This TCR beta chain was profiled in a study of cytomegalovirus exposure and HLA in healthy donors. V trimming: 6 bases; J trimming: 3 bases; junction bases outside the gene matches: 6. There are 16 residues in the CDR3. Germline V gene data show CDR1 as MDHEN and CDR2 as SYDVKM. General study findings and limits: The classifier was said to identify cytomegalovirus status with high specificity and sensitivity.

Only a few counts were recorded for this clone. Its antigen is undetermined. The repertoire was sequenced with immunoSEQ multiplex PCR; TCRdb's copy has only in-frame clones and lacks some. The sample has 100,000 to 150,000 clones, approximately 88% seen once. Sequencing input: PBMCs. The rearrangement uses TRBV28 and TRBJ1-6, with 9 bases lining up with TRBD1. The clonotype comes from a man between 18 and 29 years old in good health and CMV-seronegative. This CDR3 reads CASRTPGQGYNSPLHF. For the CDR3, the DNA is TGTGCCAGCAGGACCCCGGGACAGGGCTATAATTCACCCCTCCACTTT.